These 27 T cell receptor beta chains originate from one sample sequenced in a study of cytomegalovirus exposure and HLA in healthy donors. 60 Vbeta and 13 Jbeta primers were used in PCR. The repertoire was sequenced with immunoSEQ multiplex PCR; TCRdb's copy has only in-frame clones and lacks some. The sample lists tens of thousands of clones; 55% to 85% were seen once. The sequencing input was PBMCs. The receptors here all came from a man aged 35 to 55 in good health and CMV-seropositive.

V and J are TRBV9 and TRBJ1-2; TRBD1 matches at 7 bases. Losses at the gene ends were 4 bases for V and 4 bases for J; bases not matched to a gene: 13. The CDR3 consists of 16 residues. Germline CDR1 SGDLS, CDR2 YYNGEE. The CDR3 reads CASSTAYGGQSYGYTF. As DNA, the CDR3 is TGTGCCAGCAGCACCGCTTATGGGGGACAGAGCTATGGCTACACCTTC.

The genes are TRBV29-1 and TRBJ2-1; 10 bases are shared with TRBD2. CDR3 length: 13 residues. The trim removed 2 bases at V and 6 bases at J, leaving 1 base unmatched. The germline gives CDR1 SQVTM, CDR2 ANQGSEA. CDR3 nucleotide sequence: TGCAGCGTTGAAAGCGGGGGGGCCAATGAGCAGTTCTTC. It translates to CSVESGGANEQFF.

Comment on this clone: The CDR3 end shows no conserved phenylalanine or tryptophan, and so a read error is likely. No DNA is shown, since the ends of the CDR3 on it are uncertain; the CDR3 is the one TCRdb lists. The J gene is TRBJ1-2, the V gene TRBV2. Germline assignment: CDR1 SNHLY and CDR2 FYNNEI. The CDR3 extends over 13 residues, inclusive of both ends. CDR3 sequence: CANEAGVKSYSTV.

The CDR3 DNA sequence: TGTGCCAGCAGCCCAATAGGGGGGGGATGGGGCACAGATACGCAGTATTTT. Amino acid sequence: CASSPIGGGWGTDTQYF. The rearrangement joins TRBV7-3 to TRBJ2-3, with D perhaps matching TRBD2 (7 bases). The germline gives CDR1 SGHTA, CDR2 FQGTGA. V lost 5 bases and J 1 base, leaving 19 bases between the germline ends. The CDR3 is 17 residues long.

The chain recombines TRBV7-8 with TRBJ2-1; 13 nucleotides line up with TRBD2. The CDR3 runs 15 residues. The trim removed 5 bases at V and 4 bases at J, leaving 2 bases unmatched. The V gene's germline CDR1 is SGHVS and CDR2 FQNEAQ. The CDR3 reads CASSRLAGGYNEQFF. CDR3 sequence (DNA): TGTGCCAGCAGCCGACTAGCGGGGGGTTACAATGAGCAGTTCTTC.

The V and J genes are TRBV5-1 and TRBJ1-1, with 7 bases identical to TRBD1. Germline loops: CDR1 SGHRS, CDR2 YFSETQ. V was clipped by 6 bases and J by 2 bases; unmatched bases: 10. There are 15 residues in the CDR3. CDR3 sequence reads: CASNWDRIPNTEAFF. The CDR3 nucleotides are TGCGCCAGCAACTGGGACAGAATTCCAAACACTGAAGCTTTCTTT.

This chain joins TRBV7-9 and TRBJ1-1; possible D gene TRBD1, 5 bases. V dropped 4 bases and J dropped 5 bases, with 14 bases sitting between them. The CDR3 extends over 14 amino acids. Germline V CDR1 and CDR2: SEHNR, FQNEAQ (reference sequence). CDR3 protein: CASSSTAQGTEAFF. Here the CDR3 DNA reads TGTGCCAGCAGCTCGACCGCCCAGGGAACTGAAGCTTTCTTT. Based on the CDR3 plus reference TRBV7-9 and TRBJ1-1, the full variable domain is DTGVSQNPRHKITKRGQNVTFRCDPISEHNRLYWYRQTLGQGPEFLTYFQNEAQLEKSRLLSDRFSAERPKGSFSTLEIQRTEQGDSAMYLCASSSTAQGTEAFFGQGTRLTVV.

This clone was seen once. The CDR3 region has the DNA TGTGCCAGCAGTCGGGACAAGGGCAATTCACCCCTCCACTTT. Protein: CASSRDKGNSPLHF. The V call is TRBV6-5, the J call TRBJ1-6; TRBD1 might be the D (6 bases). Per germline, CDR1 MNHEY and CDR2 SVGAGI. Trimming removed 5 bases from V and 7 bases from J, with 12 bases in between. The CDR3 totals 14 residues.

This sequence joins TRBV27 and TRBJ1-5, with D possibly being TRBD1 (6 bases). V lost 3 bases, J lost 11 bases, and 17 bases lay in between. Germline lookup yields CDR1 MNHEY and CDR2 SMNVEV (reference sequence). The CDR3 spans 14 residues. CDR3 amino acids: CASSFGGPGVTQHF. The CDR3 DNA is TGTGCCAGCAGTTTCGGGGGGCCAGGAGTCACCCAGCATTTT.

The CDR3 is CASSLSGGVLETQYF. The CDR3 nucleotides read TGTGCCAGCAGCCTTAGCGGGGGGGTGTTGGAGACCCAGTACTTC. The chain uses TRBV7-3 and TRBJ2-5, with TRBD2 matching 11 bases. The V segment lost 5 bases and the J segment 5 bases; nucleotides outside the gene matches: 7. Germline assignment: CDR1 SGHTA and CDR2 FQGTGA. The CDR3 length is 15 residues.

The chain links TRBV7-2 to TRBJ2-6, with D tentatively TRBD1 (5 bases). Germline-derived CDR1 and CDR2 are SGHTA and FQGNSA. The germline V and J ends were trimmed by 0 bases and 3 bases, with 9 bases remaining between them. The CDR3 runs 16 residues. CDR3 sequence: CASSLAQGSGANVLTF. In DNA, the CDR3 is TGTGCCAGCAGCTTAGCGCAGGGTAGTGGGGCCAACGTCCTGACTTTC.

V is TRBV2 and J is TRBJ1-6; D is unclear. The V gene's germline CDR1 is SNHLY and CDR2 FYNNEI. The V and J ends lost 4 bases and 5 bases respectively, with 9 bases between them. CDR3 length: 14 residues. The CDR3 loop is CASSGQVDNSPLHF. The CDR3 bases are TGTGCCAGCAGTGGGCAGGTTGATAATTCACCCCTCCACTTT.

The rearrangement links TRBV6-5 to TRBJ2-7; 7 nucleotides match TRBD2. V was clipped by 6 bases and J by 7 bases; unmatched bases: 12. Germline V gene lookup returns CDR1 MNHEY and CDR2 SVGAGI. This CDR3 contains 14 residues. CDR3: CASRPPRRGEEQYF. The CDR3 nucleotides are TGTGCCAGCAGGCCACCCCGACGGGGGGAGGAGCAGTACTTC.

This clone came up once. The chain has TRBV19 and TRBJ1-1; D is perhaps TRBD1 (6 bases). The CDR3 length is 14 residues. Germline V gene lookup returns CDR1 LNHDA and CDR2 SQIVND (reference sequence). The V gene lost 5 bases and the J gene lost 3 bases, with 13 bases spanning the gap. The chain's CDR3 is CASSGQMEYTEAFF. Here the CDR3 DNA reads TGTGCCAGTAGTGGACAGATGGAGTACACTGAAGCTTTCTTT.

The chain combines TRBV18 with TRBJ1-2; perhaps TRBD1 as D (6 bases). Germline CDR1 KGHSH, CDR2 LQKENI. The CDR3 consists of 15 residues. Trimming took off 3 bases at V and 2 bases at J, with 13 bases between the two ends. The CDR3 bases are TGTGCCAGCTCACCGGCAGGGGTGTTGAACTATGGCTACACCTTC. Translating gives CASSPAGVLNYGYTF.

This CDR3 reads CASRLSAGSNTGELFF. In nucleotides, the CDR3 is TGTGCAAGTCGCTTATCGGCGGGGTCGAACACCGGGGAGCTGTTTTTT. The V gene is TRBV12-2, the J gene TRBJ2-2; TRBD2 is taken as the D call from the table, unchecked against the DNA. TRBV12-2 is reported as a pseudogene. The CDR3 contains 16 residues.

CDR3 bases: TGTGCCAGCAGCCCTTGGGGGCGGTTCTACAATGAGCAGTTCTTC. Its protein product is CASSPWGRFYNEQFF. The chain has TRBV14 and TRBJ2-1; perhaps TRBD1 as D (6 bases). V was shortened by 4 bases and J by 3 bases, with 13 bases between the two germline ends. The CDR3 runs 15 residues. Germline V CDR1 and CDR2: SGHDN, FVKESK.

The chain joins TRBV6-6 to TRBJ1-1; no reliable D call. Germline CDR1 reads MNHNY; CDR2 reads SVGAGI (reference sequence). CDR3 length equals 15 residues. V lost 6 bases to trimming and J lost 1 base, with 15 bases between them. The CDR3 region has the DNA TGTGCCAGCAGCCTCTGGAGAGGAACGAACACTGAAGCTTTCTTT. This sequence encodes CASSLWRGTNTEAFF.

A few counts support this clone. The chain joins TRBV6-6 to TRBJ1-2; TRBD1 matches at 7 bases. Germline V CDR1 and CDR2: MNHNY, SVGAGI (reference sequence). After removal of 5 bases from V and 8 bases from J, the junction contained 11 bases not matched to a gene. The length of the CDR3 is 14 residues. The CDR3 spells CASSVTLTGDGYTF. For the CDR3, the DNA is TGTGCCAGCAGTGTAACCCTTACAGGGGACGGCTACACCTTC.

V gene TRBV11-2 combines with J gene TRBJ1-1; TRBD1 is a possible D gene (5 bases). In germline, CDR1 is SGHAT, CDR2 FQNNGV. With 3 bases removed from V and 3 bases from J, the gap between germline ends came to 11 bases. The CDR3 runs 14 residues. The CDR3 nucleotides are TGTGCCAGCAGCTTCCCAGGGCCCCACACTGAAGCTTTCTTT. It yields the protein CASSFPGPHTEAFF.

This clone was seen a single time. The gene calls are TRBV27 and TRBJ2-5; a possible D gene is TRBD2 (6 bases). Germline assignment: CDR1 MNHEY and CDR2 SMNVEV (reference sequence). The CDR3 runs to 15 residues. Trimming stripped 3 bases from V and 4 bases from J, with 15 bases between. CDR3 protein: CASSFLRESLETQYF. The CDR3 DNA reads as TGTGCCAGCAGTTTCCTTCGGGAGAGTTTAGAGACCCAGTACTTC.

This clone is a singleton in its sample. An end of the junction does not agree with germline; a read error may underlie this. The gene calls are TRBV11-2 and TRBJ2-7; 11 nucleotides line up with TRBD2. Germline CDR1 and CDR2: SGHAT and FQNNGV. The CDR3 covers 13 residues. The CDR3 protein is CASSFSGGGSFDF. The CDR3 DNA is TGTGCCAGCAGCTTTAGCGGGGGGGGATCCTTTGACTTC. Based on the CDR3 plus reference TRBV11-2 and TRBJ2-7, the full variable domain is EAGVAQSPRYKIIEKRQSVAFWCNPISGHATLYWYQQILGQGPKLLIQFQNNGVVDDSQLPKDRFSAERLKGVDSTLKIQPAKLEDSAVYLCASSFSGGGSFDFGPGTRLTVT.

Worth noting for this clone: The sample carries other DNA sequences with the same CDR3. The chain has TRBV10-3 and TRBJ1-1; 10 positions match TRBD1. Trimming removed 5 bases from V and 4 bases from J; junction bases left unmatched: 1. Germline V gene lookup returns CDR1 ENHRY and CDR2 SYGVKD. The CDR3 runs 13 residues. The DNA for the CDR3 is TGTGCCATCAGTTGGACAGGGGGCACTGAAGCTTTCTTT. The encoded protein is CAISWTGGTEAFF.

The CDR3 DNA follows: TGCGCCAGCAGCCAAGAAATAGCGGGGGGTAGATACGAGCAGTACTTC. This translates into CASSQEIAGGRYEQYF. This chain joins TRBV4-1 and TRBJ2-7; 10 bases match TRBD2. Per germline, CDR1 MGHRA and CDR2 YSYEKL. Trimming cost V 0 bases and J 4 bases; bases outside gene matches: 6. This CDR3 is built from 16 residues.

This clone was recorded once. The J gene is TRBJ2-3, the V gene TRBV6-1; no reliable D call. The CDR3 sequence is 12 residues long. V was pared by 4 bases and J by 5 bases, with 7 bases between. Germline loops: CDR1 MNHNS, CDR2 SASEGT. The CDR3 sequence is CASSVRRDTQYF. The DNA for the CDR3 is TGTGCCAGCAGTGTAAGGAGAGATACGCAGTATTTT.

This chain uses TRBV7-2 with TRBJ2-1; 14 positions match TRBD2. The germline V gene has CDR1 SGHTA and CDR2 FQGNSA. J was trimmed by 5 bases and V by 1 base; bases with no gene match: 4. The CDR3 consists of 17 residues. CDR3 amino acids: CASSLEGTSGGNNEQFF. CDR3 coding DNA: TGTGCCAGCAGCTTAGAGGGGACTAGCGGGGGCAACAATGAGCAGTTCTTC.

This clone was counted only a few times. The chain combines TRBV7-3 with TRBJ2-1, with D perhaps TRBD2 (5 bases). V lost 5 bases to trimming and J lost 10 bases, with 15 bases between them. The germline V gene has CDR1 SGHTA and CDR2 FQGTGA. CDR3 length: 13 residues. The CDR3 DNA is TGTGCCAGCAGCCCCCGGCCGGGCGGGGAGCAGTTCTTC. Translated, it gives CASSPRPGGEQFF.